What follows is one T cell receptor beta chain and its context. Its antigen is unknown. Clones were sequenced by immunoSEQ multiplex PCR, and TCRdb holds only the in-frame ones, with some missing. The sample consists of 1.5 million to 1.9 million clones, roughly 98% of them appearing once. This entry is derived from a study of shared clonotypes between healthy human individuals. Across the whole study: A donor's plate count was three for CD4 naive and three for CD4 memory; CD8 naive had two and CD8 memory one. General study results and limits: Donor scarcity curtailed the genetic and exposure-history diversity represented herein.

V shed 6 bases and J 4 bases; nucleotides not matched to a gene: 9. Germline CDR1 and CDR2: MDHEN and SYDVKM. The CDR3 is 17 amino acids. The chain carries TRBV28 and TRBJ2-2, with TRBD1 matching 12 bases. The source of this sequence is a man aged 30-40 years in good health. Sequencing was carried out using naive CD4+ T cells sorted from blood. The subset here: CD45RA+ positively selected. CDR3 sequence: CASSGFWDRGRTGELFF. As DNA, the CDR3 is TGTGCCAGCAGCGGGTTTTGGGACAGGGGGCGCACCGGGGAGCTGTTTTTT.